A single sample gave rise to the 12 T cell receptor beta chains below, sequenced in a study of shared clonotypes between healthy human individuals. Data came from immunoSEQ multiplex PCR; TCRdb stores just in-frame clones and leaves some out. The sample holds 850,000 to 1,200,000 clones, about 74% seen once. The sample comprised memory CD4+ T cells sorted from blood. Specified subset: CD45RA-negative fraction. The origin of the receptors is a man between 18 and 35 years old in good health.

This CDR3 reads CASSLDGWRNLFF. The DNA for the CDR3 is TGTGCCAGCAGCCTAGATGGGTGGAGGAATCTGTTTTTT. The genes are TRBV7-9 and TRBJ1-4; no reliable D call. Trimming shortened V by 5 bases and J by 14 bases, and 18 bases separated the two germline ends. Germline V CDR1 and CDR2: SEHNR, FQNEAQ (reference sequence). The CDR3 is 13 amino acids.

This clone was counted a single time. The V gene is TRBV18, the J gene TRBJ2-3; D remains ambiguous. V was clipped by 3 bases and J by 2 bases, with 9 bases between them. CDR1 and CDR2 from the germline V gene are KGHSH and LQKENI. The CDR3 is 14 residues long. CDR3: CASSPTPATDTQYF. The CDR3 DNA reads TGTGCCAGCTCACCGACTCCTGCCACAGATACGCAGTATTTT.

This clone was observed a single time. The rearrangement links TRBV7-2 to TRBJ2-1; tentatively, D is TRBD2 (5 bases). Trimming took off 8 bases at V and 6 bases at J, with 11 bases between the two ends. Germline V CDR1 and CDR2: SGHTA, FQGNSA. This CDR3 spans 12 amino acids. The CDR3 sequence: CASRSAFNEQFF. CDR3 coding DNA: TGTGCCAGCCGTAGCGCGTTCAATGAGCAGTTCTTC.

This clone was seen a handful of times. The same CDR3 also results from other DNA sequences found in this sample. The V gene is TRBV7-8, the J gene TRBJ1-4, with D perhaps matching TRBD1 (6 bases). This CDR3 spans 17 amino acids. CDR1 and CDR2 (germline): SGHVS, FQNEAQ. V shed 0 bases and J shed 3 bases, with 14 bases lying between them. The CDR3 loop reads CASSLAGRGWANEKLFF. In nucleotides, the CDR3 is TGTGCCAGCAGCTTAGCGGGCAGGGGTTGGGCTAATGAAAAACTGTTTTTT.

This chain uses TRBV5-4 with TRBJ2-7; 7 bases line up with TRBD2. The CDR3 runs to 14 residues. The V and J ends lost 4 bases and 6 bases, in that order; junction bases with no gene match: 10. From germline, CDR1 is SGHNT and CDR2 YYREEE (reference sequence). CDR3 sequence reads: CASSQGRGEGEQYF. The CDR3 DNA reads TGTGCCAGCAGCCAAGGGCGCGGGGAGGGCGAGCAGTACTTC.

This clone was seen only once. This chain connects TRBV28 to TRBJ2-2, with D unclear. The CDR3 is 12 residues long. The germline CDR1 and CDR2 sequences are MDHEN and SYDVKM. V lost 5 bases and J lost 10, with 11 bases in between. The CDR3, as DNA: TGTGCCAGCAGTCCCCGGTCCCCGGAGCTGTTTTTT. Translated, it gives CASSPRSPELFF. Full variable domain (remainder filled in from reference TRBV28 and TRBJ2-2): DVKVTQSSRYLVKRTGEKVFLECVQDMDHENMFWYRQDPGLGLRLIYFSYDVKMKEKGDIPEGYSVSREKKERFSLILESASTNQTSMYLCASSPRSPELFFGEGSRLTVL.

As to this clone: At the DNA level, this CDR3 is encoded by other sequences in the same sample as well. The gene calls are TRBV2 and TRBJ1-2; a possible D gene is TRBD1 (5 bases). V lost 5 bases and J 1 base, leaving 8 bases between the germline ends. This CDR3 contains 13 residues. Germline V lookup: CDR1 SNHLY, CDR2 FYNNEI. The CDR3 here is CASSPDSNYGYTF. Here the CDR3 DNA reads TGTGCCAGCAGTCCCGACAGTAACTATGGCTACACCTTC.

This chain links TRBV15 with TRBJ2-3; 7 bases agree with TRBD2. Germline CDR1 is LNHNV and CDR2 is YYDKDF (reference sequence). The CDR3 length is 19 residues. Germline trimming cut 0 bases from V and 0 bases from J; bases unmatched to any gene: 12. As DNA, the CDR3 is TGTGCCACCAGCAGAGAAAGGGCTAGCGGAACCACTAGCACAGATACGCAGTATTTT. It specifies CATSRERASGTTSTDTQYF.

The chain carries TRBV5-1 and TRBJ2-1; TRBD1 might be the D (6 bases). Trimming pared 7 bases from V and 5 bases from J, leaving 16 bases between. The V gene's germline CDR1 is SGHRS and CDR2 YFSETQ. This CDR3 is 14 amino acids long. CDR3 bases: TGCGCCAGCGCCCGCCAGGACAGAGACAATGAGCAGTTCTTC. Its translation is CASARQDRDNEQFF.

This sequence joins TRBV7-2 and TRBJ2-1; D is undetermined. The CDR3 extends over 14 amino acids. Germline CDR1 is SGHTA and CDR2 is FQGNSA. V was cut by 5 bases and J by 5 bases, with 13 bases left in between. The CDR3 bases are TGTGCCAGCAGCCGTCCCTTGGCCCACAATGAGCAGTTCTTC. Translating gives CASSRPLAHNEQFF.

This clone was seen more than once but under ten times. The chain uses TRBV19 and TRBJ2-5, with a weak D call TRBD1 (5 bases). Germline values: CDR1 LNHDA, CDR2 SQIVND (reference sequence). The CDR3 covers 14 residues. Deletions cut 3 bases from V and 4 bases from J, with 12 bases between. The CDR3 loop is CASSIGQGLETQYF. The CDR3 DNA is TGTGCCAGTAGTATTGGGCAGGGCCTAGAGACCCAGTACTTC.

Of note for this clone: This sample includes further DNA sequences coding for the same CDR3. V gene TRBV4-3 combines with J gene TRBJ1-3; TRBD1 agrees at 7 bases. CDR3 size: 16 residues. V gave up 0 bases and J gave up 0 bases; unmatched junction bases: 2. CDR1 and CDR2 (germline): LGHNA, YSLEER. CDR3 residues: CASSQDWDSSGNTIYF. The CDR3 DNA follows: TGCGCCAGCAGCCAAGATTGGGACAGCTCTGGAAACACCATATATTTT.